This entry is about one T cell receptor (beta chain). The assay was immunoSEQ multiplex PCR, and TCRdb's table has in-frame clones only and misses some. The sample lists 110,000 to 150,000 clones; approximately 85% were seen once. The record originates from a study of blood T cell repertoires in COVID-19. Across the study: COVID-19 samples from acute and convalescent phases originated in the United States, Italy and Spain.

The CDR3 extends over 16 amino acids. Trimming left V 6 bases short and J 5 bases short, with 19 bases between. Germline V CDR1 and CDR2: LNHDA, SQIVND (reference sequence). The sample consisted of peripheral blood. The chain has TRBV19 and TRBJ2-2; no reliable D call. The source is a man between 65 and 85 years old with acute or convalescent COVID-19. The CDR3 reads CASSPSVLRLTGELFF. The DNA of the CDR3 is TGTGCCAGTAGCCCCTCGGTATTGAGGTTAACCGGGGAGCTGTTTTTT.